This TCR beta chain is from a study of blood T cells in healthy people across ages. This clonotype was picked up a small number of times. Total RNA extracted from each sample amounted to at least 6 micrograms. The use of a sample-barcoded 5' primer and a J-beta primer mix characterized a second PCR of roughly 6 to 11 cycles. Every cDNA molecule bore a tag from a template-switch adaptor containing 12 random nucleotides. From the 5' RACE reads, TCRdb called clonotypes with MiXCR, one entry per CDR3 protein. The sample shows roughly 900,000 distinct CDR3 sequences, around 48% of them seen only once. Sequenced material: blood. This clonotype was obtained from a man aged 25-45 years in good health.

The CDR3 DNA is TGCAGCGTTGACTTCGAGGGGGGATCCTCCTACGAGCAGTACTTC. This encodes CSVDFEGGSSYEQYF. The V and J genes are TRBV29-1 and TRBJ2-7; D might be TRBD1 or TRBD2, each matching 6 bases. The CDR3 runs to 15 residues. Germline CDR1 reads SQVTM; CDR2 reads ANQGSEA. V was trimmed by 3 bases and J by 0 bases, leaving 15 bases between them.